This section outlines one T cell receptor (beta chain) sequence together with its context. The antigen is not known. The junction and the germline gene differ at one end; a read error may be behind it. TCRB transcripts that were expressed got sequenced, as all of the isolated RNA had been reverse transcribed. Libraries were prepared by immunoSEQ multiplex PCR; TCRdb keeps only in-frame clonotypes and omits some of them. The table shows roughly 350,000 clones, with 9.5% to 10% occurring only once. This specimen comes from a study of beta chain features in type 1 diabetes. Study-level points and caveats: Moderate but significant shortening of TCRB CDR3s was recorded in all four CD4+ subsets from Type 1 diabetes patients. Small HLA sub-analyses could not settle whether HLA shapes TCRB rearrangement.

There are 14 residues in the CDR3. Germline CDR1 SSHAT, CDR2 FNYEAQ (reference sequence). The TCR sequence derives from a man between 25 and 39 years old with type 1 diabetes. The sequenced sample consisted of central memory CD4+ T cells from blood. This chain uses TRBV7-7 with TRBJ1-2; D remains unclear. Here the CDR3 reads CASSTPGPSYGYTF. CDR3 nucleotide sequence: TGTGCTAGCAGCACACCAGGTCCCTCCTATGGCTACACCTTC.